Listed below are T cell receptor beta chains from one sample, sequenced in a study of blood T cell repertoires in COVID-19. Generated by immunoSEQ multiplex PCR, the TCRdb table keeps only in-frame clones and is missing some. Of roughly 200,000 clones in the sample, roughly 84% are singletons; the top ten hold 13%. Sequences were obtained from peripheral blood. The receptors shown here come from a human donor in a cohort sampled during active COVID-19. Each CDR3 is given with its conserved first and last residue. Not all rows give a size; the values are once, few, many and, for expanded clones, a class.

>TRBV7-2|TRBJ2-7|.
CASSAPGAYEQYF
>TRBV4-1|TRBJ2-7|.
CASSQGRGSSYEQYF
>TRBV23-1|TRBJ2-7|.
CASSLTKGRTGMFPRYEQYF
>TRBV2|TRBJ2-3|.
CASRRTSGGSDTQYF
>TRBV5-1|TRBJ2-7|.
CASSPGTGTYEQYF
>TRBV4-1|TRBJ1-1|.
CASSPSGVNTEAFF
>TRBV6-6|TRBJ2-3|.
CASRPTGTKADTQYF
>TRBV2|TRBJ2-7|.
CASSSGIEQYF
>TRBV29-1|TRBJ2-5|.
CSVTGVRETQYF
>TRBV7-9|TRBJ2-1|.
CASGHDNEQFF
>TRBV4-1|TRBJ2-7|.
CASSRILAVHGEQYF
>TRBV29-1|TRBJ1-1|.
CSVPRAGLNTEAFF
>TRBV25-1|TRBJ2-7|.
CASSDTDSSNEQYF
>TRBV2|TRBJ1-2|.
CASSEGAAGHYGYTF
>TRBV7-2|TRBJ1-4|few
CASSLHRPSRANEKLFF
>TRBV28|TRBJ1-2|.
CASRPAGSYGYTF
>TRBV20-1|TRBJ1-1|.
CSARDRAAFF
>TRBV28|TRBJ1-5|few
CASRGHQPQHF
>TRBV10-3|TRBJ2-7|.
CATDRQGRNEQYF
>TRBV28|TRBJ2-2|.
CASIHPGLAGGTNTGELFF
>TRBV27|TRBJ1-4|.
CASSLRAGGFEKLFF
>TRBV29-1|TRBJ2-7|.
CSVGGLGTYEQYF
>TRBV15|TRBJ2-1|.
CATSKARGLAYNEQFF
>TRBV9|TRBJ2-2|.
CASSVGQGGYTGELFF
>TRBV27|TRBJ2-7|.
CASRDPGQSIREQYF
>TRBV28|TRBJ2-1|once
CASPQGNEQFF
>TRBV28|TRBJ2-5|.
CASSPKGITSYSRGQYF
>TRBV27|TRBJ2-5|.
CASALAGTSGFQETQYF
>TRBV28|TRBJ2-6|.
CASRFFSLDRGRPGANVLTF
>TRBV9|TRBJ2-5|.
CASSPGQAVETQYF
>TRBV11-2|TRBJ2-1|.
CASSPTTLSYNEQFF
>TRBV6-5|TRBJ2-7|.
CASSLSTSGRMYEQYF
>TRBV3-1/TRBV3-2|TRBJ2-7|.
CASSQQGALFEQYF
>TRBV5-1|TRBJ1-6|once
CASSLLDGGLNSPLHF
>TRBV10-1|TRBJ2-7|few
CASSPGTGFSYEQYF
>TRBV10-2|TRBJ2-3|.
CASSGTSGMIDTQYF
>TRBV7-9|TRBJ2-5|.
CASSSGGTGGGETQYF
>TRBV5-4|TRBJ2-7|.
CASSSGGAGAAYEQYF
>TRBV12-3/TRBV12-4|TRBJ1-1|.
CASRPEDAEAFF
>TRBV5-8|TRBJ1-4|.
CASSLRQANEKLFF
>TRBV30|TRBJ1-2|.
CAWSRGPTYGYTF
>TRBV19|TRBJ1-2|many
CASSIQGGPYGYTF